This entry is about one TCR beta chain. V was clipped by 11 bases and J by 9 bases; unmatched bases: 6. CDR3 length: 13 residues. Germline loops: CDR1 ENHRY, CDR2 SYGVKD. This entry belongs to a study of blood T cell repertoires in COVID-19. Profiling relied on immunoSEQ multiplex PCR, and the TCRdb table lists in-frame clones only, not all of them. The sample records 130,000 to 150,000 clones, approximately 92% being singletons. Sequencing used peripheral blood. V gene TRBV10-3 combines with J gene TRBJ2-1, with 14 bases identical to TRBD2. The clonotype comes from a man aged 18 to 30 with COVID-19, enrolled during active disease. CDR3 bases: TGTGCCTCGGGACTAGCGGGAGCGGGTGAGCAGTTCTTC. It is translated as CASGLAGAGEQFF.